A single sample is the source of the 24 T cell receptor beta chains below, sequenced in a study of Graves' ophthalmopathy and Graves' hyperthyroidism. RNA transcripts were the template, and TCR beta CDR3 regions were amplified from them. The workflow started with a first-round RT-PCR run with HTBI primers and then moved on to a second-round multiplex PCR. TCRdb reanalysed the multiplex PCR reads using MiXCR and keeps one entry per CDR3 protein. The sample includes 650,000 to 900,000 distinct CDR3 sequences, roughly two fifths of them seen just once. The specimen sequenced was peripheral blood. These receptors came from an adult man with Graves' ophthalmopathy.

The V and J genes are TRBV11-2 and TRBJ2-5; 15 nucleotides match TRBD2. V lost 4 bases to trimming and J lost 4 bases; unmatched junction nucleotides: 10. The germline V gene has CDR1 SGHAT and CDR2 FQNNGV. The CDR3 is made up of 18 amino acids. The CDR3 nucleotides read TGTGCCAGCAGCTCGGGACTAGCGGGAGGCCGTAGCGGAGAGACCCAGTACTTC. This gives the protein CASSSGLAGGRSGETQYF.

The chain combines TRBV5-1 with TRBJ2-2, with TRBD1 identical over 7 bases. This CDR3 has 15 residues. V lost 4 bases, J lost 1 base, and 4 bases stayed unmatched. Looked up from germline, CDR1 is SGHRS and CDR2 is YFSETQ. The CDR3 loop is CASSQGQRNTGELFF. The CDR3 DNA sequence: TGCGCCAGCAGCCAGGGACAGCGGAACACCGGGGAGCTGTTTTTT.

The chain has TRBV20-1 and TRBJ2-7; D not certain. This CDR3 is built from 13 residues. Germline assignment: CDR1 DFQATT and CDR2 SNEGSKA (reference sequence). With 6 bases removed from V and 0 bases from J, the gap between germline ends came to 12 bases. The CDR3 reads CSALDLYSYEQYF. The CDR3 region has the DNA TGCAGTGCCCTTGATCTGTACTCCTACGAGCAGTACTTC.

At least ten counts were recorded for this clonotype. This chain links TRBV11-2 with TRBJ1-5; no firm D call. CDR3 length: 14 amino acids. From germline, CDR1 is SGHAT and CDR2 FQNNGV. The V end was cut by 5 bases, the J end by 2 bases, with 10 bases between. DNA of the CDR3: TGTGCCAGCAGCCTTAATATGGGCAATCAGCCCCAGCATTTT. Its translation is CASSLNMGNQPQHF.

The chain employs TRBV10-3 and TRBJ2-6; D not resolved. The CDR3 has 10 amino acids. V was cut by 10 bases and J by 2 bases, with 0 bases left in between. In germline, CDR1 is ENHRY, CDR2 SYGVKD. CDR3 protein: CATGANVLTF. The CDR3 DNA reads TGTGCCACTGGGGCCAACGTCCTGACTTTC.

This clonotype was seen at least ten times. V and J are TRBV29-1 and TRBJ2-7; TRBD1 is a possible D gene (6 bases). The CDR3 runs to 14 residues. Trimming took off 2 bases at V and 1 base at J, with 12 bases between the two ends. In germline, CDR1 is SQVTM, CDR2 ANQGSEA. The DNA of the CDR3 is TGCAGCGTTGAAACACAGGGCCGATCCTACGAGCAGTACTTC. It specifies CSVETQGRSYEQYF.

The chain couples TRBV2 to TRBJ2-5; D gene ambiguous. Germline lookup yields CDR1 SNHLY and CDR2 FYNNEI. The CDR3 spans 13 residues. CDR3 DNA sequence: TGTGCTAGTGCGGCCAACAGACAAGAGACCCAGTACTTC. Encoded protein: CASAANRQETQYF.

This clonotype was observed many times. This chain links TRBV20-1 with TRBJ1-1; D is unclear. Germline V gene lookup returns CDR1 DFQATT and CDR2 SNEGSKA (reference sequence). V was clipped by 6 bases and J by 5 bases, with 16 bases between them. The CDR3 consists of 13 residues. CDR3 bases: TGCAGTGCGAAGGGCGGGGTAGCGACTGAAGCTTTCTTT. Its protein product is CSAKGGVATEAFF.

The chain is built from TRBV2 and TRBJ2-7, with a tentative D call TRBD1 (5 bases). CDR1 is SNHLY, CDR2 FYNNEI, per germline. CDR3 length: 14 residues. V dropped 8 bases and J dropped 6 bases, with 20 bases sitting between them. CDR3 DNA: TGTGCCAGCTTACAACCAGGGTCTGTAGGCGAGCAGTACTTC. It translates to CASLQPGSVGEQYF.

This clonotype was detected a few times. V usage is TRBV7-9 and J usage is TRBJ2-5; 10 nucleotides align to TRBD1. This CDR3 is built from 15 residues. Germline CDR1 is SEHNR and CDR2 is FQNEAQ (reference sequence). Trimming cost V 7 bases and J 4 bases; bases outside gene matches: 9. The CDR3 DNA follows: TGTGCCAGCACAAACAAGGACAGGGGGAGAGAGACCCAGTACTTC. This gives the protein CASTNKDRGRETQYF. Full variable domain (outside the CDR3, taken from reference TRBV7-9 and TRBJ2-5): DTGVSQNPRHKITKRGQNVTFRCDPISEHNRLYWYRQTLGQGPEFLTYFQNEAQLEKSRLLSDRFSAERPKGSFSTLEIQRTEQGDSAMYLCASTNKDRGRETQYFGPGTRLLVL.

In this sample, this clonotype turned up once. The CDR3: CATSSPSDGGRYGYTF. The CDR3 DNA follows: TGTGCCACCAGCAGCCCCTCGGACGGGGGGAGATATGGCTACACCTTC. The chain uses TRBV15 and TRBJ1-2, with D possibly matching TRBD1 (5 bases). In germline, CDR1 is LNHNV, CDR2 YYDKDF (reference sequence). The CDR3 contains 16 residues. V was trimmed by 3 bases and J by 5 bases, leaving 19 bases between them.

Remarks on this clonotype: A much larger clone differs from this one at a single base, so this may be a read error. V usage is TRBV7-1 and J usage is TRBJ1-2; D gene ambiguous. TRBV7-1 is filed as an ORF, its function uncertain. V was trimmed by 4 bases and J by 7 bases, leaving 10 bases between them. The CDR3 contains 12 residues. DNA for the CDR3: TGTGCCAGCAGCTTCAGCAGCTGTGGCTACACCTTC. Translated: CASSFSSCGYTF.

This clonotype was counted at least ten times. The rearrangement uses TRBV7-9 and TRBJ1-2; TRBD1 matches at 9 bases. Germline CDR1 reads SEHNR; CDR2 reads FQNEAQ (reference sequence). There are 14 residues in the CDR3. J gave up 9 bases and V 2 bases, and 7 bases lay outside the gene matches. The CDR3 loop reads CASSLSGDRESYTF. CDR3 nucleotides: TGTGCCAGCAGCTTATCGGGGGACAGGGAAAGCTACACCTTC.

V gene TRBV6-2 or TRBV6-3 combines with J gene TRBJ2-7; weak D call: TRBD2 (6 bases). The CDR3 covers 15 residues. V was trimmed by 3 bases and J by 4 bases, leaving 16 bases between them. Germline V lookup: CDR1 MNHEY, CDR2 SVGEGT. CDR3 amino acids: CASSYTGAPYYEQYF. CDR3 nucleotides: TGTGCCAGCAGTTATACGGGAGCCCCTTATTACGAGCAGTACTTC.

The table lists this clonotype with many counts. The V and J genes are TRBV25-1 and TRBJ1-2, with 7 bases fitting TRBD1. The germline V gene has CDR1 MGHDK and CDR2 SYGVNS. Trimming cost V 2 bases and J 2 bases; bases outside gene matches: 2. The CDR3 covers 14 residues. CDR3 bases: TGTGCCAGCAGTGAAAGGGGACAGAACTATGGCTACACCTTC. Protein sequence: CASSERGQNYGYTF.

This clonotype showed up just once. The chain is built from TRBV10-3 and TRBJ1-1, with TRBD1 as a possible D gene (5 bases). Germline CDR1 and CDR2: ENHRY and SYGVKD. CDR3 length: 14 residues. V was trimmed by 10 bases and J by 4 bases, leaving 19 bases between them. CDR3 residues: CASTSWGDGTEAFF. CDR3 sequence (DNA): TGTGCCAGCACCTCCTGGGGGGATGGCACTGAAGCTTTCTTT.

This chain joins TRBV25-1 and TRBJ2-7; D may correspond to TRBD1 or TRBD2 (5 bases each). Germline CDR1 MGHDK, CDR2 SYGVNS. V was cut by 10 bases and J by 4 bases, with 17 bases left in between. The CDR3 is 13 residues long. The CDR3 sequence is CATWDVSYYEQYF. Written as DNA, the CDR3 is TGTGCCACCTGGGACGTCAGTTATTACGAGCAGTACTTC.

V usage is TRBV19 and J usage is TRBJ2-2; no firm D call. V was trimmed by 4 bases and J by 6 bases, leaving 9 bases between them. Germline lookup yields CDR1 LNHDA and CDR2 SQIVND (reference sequence). The CDR3 is made up of 13 amino acids. The CDR3, as DNA: TGTGCCAGTAGTAGCCCGGTGTCCGGGGAGCTGTTTTTT. The encoded protein is CASSSPVSGELFF.

This chain connects TRBV10-3 to TRBJ1-6; the match to TRBD1 covers 9 bases. The trim removed 6 bases at V and 7 bases at J, leaving 13 bases unmatched. The CDR3 totals 17 residues. Germline CDR1 is ENHRY and CDR2 is SYGVKD. The CDR3 region is CAISKQINRGRNSPLHF. CDR3 DNA sequence: TGTGCCATCAGCAAGCAAATCAACAGGGGGCGGAATTCACCCCTCCACTTT.

This clonotype has ten or more counts. V usage is TRBV7-9 and J usage is TRBJ1-1; no clear D. This CDR3 is built from 14 residues. Trimming pared 5 bases from V and 4 bases from J, leaving 14 bases between. Per germline, CDR1 SEHNR and CDR2 FQNEAQ (reference sequence). The CDR3 loop is CASSPGGLGTEAFF. The CDR3 bases are TGTGCCAGCAGCCCGGGAGGGTTGGGCACTGAAGCTTTCTTT. The full variable domain, rest sourced from reference TRBV7-9 and TRBJ1-1, is DTGVSQNPRHKITKRGQNVTFRCDPISEHNRLYWYRQTLGQGPEFLTYFQNEAQLEKSRLLSDRFSAERPKGSFSTLEIQRTEQGDSAMYLCASSPGGLGTEAFFGQGTRLTVV.

This clonotype has more than one count but fewer than ten. V gene TRBV12-3 or TRBV12-4 combines with J gene TRBJ1-5; TRBD1 agrees at 8 bases. V gave up 4 bases and J gave up 5 bases; unmatched junction bases: 4. The CDR3 contains 14 residues. The CDR3 bases are TGTGCCAGCAGTTACAGGGGGGAGGATCAGCCCCAGCATTTT. Protein sequence: CASSYRGEDQPQHF.

J is TRBJ2-7 and V is TRBV11-1, with D unclear. V lost 6 bases and J lost 2, with 8 bases in between. This CDR3 region has 12 residues. The germline CDR1 and CDR2 sequences are SGHAT and FQDESV (reference sequence). DNA of the CDR3: TGTGCCAGCAGAACGGGTCCCTACGAGCAGTACTTC. This translates into CASRTGPYEQYF.

There are many counts of this clonotype. The rearrangement joins TRBV7-9 to TRBJ1-3, with D uncertain. The V gene lost 0 bases and the J gene lost 4 bases, with 7 bases spanning the gap. This CDR3 has 14 residues. Germline V gene data show CDR1 as SEHNR and CDR2 as FQNEAQ (reference sequence). The CDR3 reads CASSLAGMGNTIYF. DNA for the CDR3: TGTGCCAGCAGCTTAGCCGGGATGGGAAACACCATATATTTT. Supplemented by reference TRBV7-9 and TRBJ1-3, the full variable domain reads DTGVSQNPRHKITKRGQNVTFRCDPISEHNRLYWYRQTLGQGPEFLTYFQNEAQLEKSRLLSDRFSAERPKGSFSTLEIQRTEQGDSAMYLCASSLAGMGNTIYFGEGSWLTVV.

V usage is TRBV6-5 and J usage is TRBJ1-2, with 8 bases identical to TRBD1. V lost 2 bases to trimming and J lost 5 bases; unmatched junction nucleotides: 4. This CDR3 has 14 residues. CDR1 is MNHEY, CDR2 SVGAGI, per germline. CDR3 amino acids: CASSYLRTGYGYTF. The CDR3, as DNA: TGTGCCAGCAGTTACCTGCGGACAGGGTATGGCTACACCTTC.